The rows below give T cell receptor beta chains drawn from one sample of a study of post-analysis software for immune sequencing data. Via MiXCR, TCRdb re-called the PCR reads, giving one row per CDR3 protein. In the table there are about 170,000 distinct CDR3 sequences, roughly 31% of which are singletons. The sequenced sample consisted of blood. These receptors all come from a girl aged 5-17 years with multiple sclerosis. Each CDR3 is given with its conserved first and last residue. The order of the fields is V gene, D gene, clone size, J gene, CDR3 DNA, CDR3 protein. A D gene is named only where the DNA matches it firmly. Expanded clones are given a class, and other clones once, few, many or no size at all.

>TRBV3-1|TRBD1|NA|TRBJ1-1
TGTGCCAGCAGCCCATGGGACAGGGTGAACACTGAAGCTTTCTTT
CASSPWDRVNTEAFF
>TRBV12-3/TRBV12-4|NA|NA|TRBJ1-2
TGTGCCAGCAGTTTAGTTGGCGTATATGGCTACACCTTC
CASSLVGVYGYTF
>TRBV15|NA|many|TRBJ2-5
TGTGCCACCTTCCTAGATACTAGTCAAGAGACCCAGTACTTC
CATFLDTSQETQYF
>TRBV10-3|TRBD1|NA|TRBJ2-7
TGTGCCAGCGAGGGACAGGGGTTCGCCGAGCAGTACTTC
CASEGQGFAEQYF
>TRBV10-2|TRBD2|many|TRBJ2-1
TGCGCCAGCAGTGGCTCTAGCGGGAGAACCCGCAGCTCCTACAATGAGCAGTTCTTC
CASSGSSGRTRSSYNEQFF
>TRBV5-1|TRBD1|few|TRBJ2-7
TGCGCCAGCAGCTTGGTAGGACAGGGGCTCGAGCAGTACTTC
CASSLVGQGLEQYF
>TRBV29-1|NA|few|TRBJ1-1
TGCAGCGCCGCGGACGGGGGGACTGAAGCTTTCTTT
CSAADGGTEAFF
>TRBV30|NA|NA|TRBJ2-3
TGTGCCTGGAATATGGGGGTCCGCACAGATACGCAGTATTTT
CAWNMGVRTDTQYF
>TRBV5-1|NA|few|TRBJ1-1
TGCGCCAGCACACTGAGTAGGGGCACTGAAGCTTTCTTT
CASTLSRGTEAFF
>TRBV4-1|NA|NA|TRBJ1-4
TGCGTCAGCAGCCAAGGCCCTCTTGAAAAACTGTTTTTT
CVSSQGPLEKLFF
>TRBV28|NA|once|TRBJ2-7
TGTGCCATTAGCCCTGGGGGAAGCTCCTACGAGCAGTACTTC
CAISPGGSSYEQYF
>TRBV5-1|NA|NA|TRBJ2-1
TGCGCCAGCAGCTCACAGGGGAGGGGCTACAATGAGCAGTTCTTC
CASSSQGRGYNEQFF
>TRBV7-2|TRBD2|few|TRBJ2-1
TGTGCCAGCAGCGAACCTGGGACTAGCACCAATGAGCAGTTCTTC
CASSEPGTSTNEQFF
>TRBV7-2|TRBD2|NA|TRBJ2-1
TGTGCCAGCAGCTCAGGACTAGCGGGGAGGTACAATGAGCAGTTCTTC
CASSSGLAGRYNEQFF
>TRBV25-1|NA|few|TRBJ2-7
TGTGCCAGCAGCGGGGCTAGTCTCTACGAGCAGTACTTC
CASSGASLYEQYF
>TRBV7-3|NA|many|TRBJ2-7
TGTGCCAGCAGCTCATCACTGGGGCAGGACTACGAGCAGTACTTC
CASSSSLGQDYEQYF
>TRBV4-1|NA|many|TRBJ2-3
TGCGCCAGCCAAAGGGTACTAGAACCAGATACGCAGTATTTT
CASQRVLEPDTQYF